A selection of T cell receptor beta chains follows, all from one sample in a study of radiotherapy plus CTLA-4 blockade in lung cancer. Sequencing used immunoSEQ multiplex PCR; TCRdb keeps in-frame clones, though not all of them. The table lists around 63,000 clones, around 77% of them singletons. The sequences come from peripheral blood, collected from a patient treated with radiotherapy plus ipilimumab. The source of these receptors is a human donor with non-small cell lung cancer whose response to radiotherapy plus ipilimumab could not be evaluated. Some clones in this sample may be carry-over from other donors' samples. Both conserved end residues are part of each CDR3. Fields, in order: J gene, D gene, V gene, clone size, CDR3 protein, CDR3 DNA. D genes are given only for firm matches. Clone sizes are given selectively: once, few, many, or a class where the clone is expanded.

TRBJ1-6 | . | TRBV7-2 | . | CASSLEARRGGFSPLHF | TGTGCCAGCAGCTTAGAGGCCCGAAGGGGGGGGTTTTCACCCCTCCACTTT
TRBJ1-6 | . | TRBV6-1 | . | CASSESVLGVSPLHF | TGTGCCAGCAGTGAGTCGGTCCTAGGAGTATCACCCCTCCACTTT
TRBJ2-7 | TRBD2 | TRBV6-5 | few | CASIGLAGGFYEQYF | TGTGCCAGCATTGGACTAGCGGGGGGGTTCTACGAGCAGTACTTC
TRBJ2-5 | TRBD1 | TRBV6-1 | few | CASSGTGGAGETQYF | TGTGCCAGCAGTGGGACAGGGGGCGCCGGGGAGACCCAGTACTTC
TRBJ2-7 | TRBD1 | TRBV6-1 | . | CASSSRDRLREQYF | TGTGCCAGCAGTAGCCGGGACAGGCTGAGGGAGCAGTACTTC
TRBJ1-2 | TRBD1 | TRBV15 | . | CATSAQGIYGYTF | TGTGCCACCAGCGCACAGGGGATCTATGGCTACACCTTC
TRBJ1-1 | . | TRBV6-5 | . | CASSWGGAGAFF | TGTGCCAGCAGTTGGGGGGGAGCGGGGGCTTTCTTT
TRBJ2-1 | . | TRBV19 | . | CASTLGGFPNNEQFF | TGTGCCAGTACCCTGGGAGGTTTCCCAAACAATGAGCAGTTCTTC
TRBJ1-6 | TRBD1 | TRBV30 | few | CAWRGTGGNLPLHF | TGTGCCTGGAGGGGGACAGGGGGAAATCTCCCCCTCCACTTT
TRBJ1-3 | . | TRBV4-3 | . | CASSPLVGQIRNTIYF | TGCGCCAGCAGTCCTTTAGTAGGACAGATAAGAAACACCATATATTTT
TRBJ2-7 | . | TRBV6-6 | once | CASSYRQSSSYEQYF | TGTGCCAGCAGTTACCGACAGTCTAGCTCCTACGAGCAGTACTTC
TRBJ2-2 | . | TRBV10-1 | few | CASSESLGVRHRGELFF | TGCGCCAGCAGTGAGTCTCTTGGAGTCCGGCACCGCGGGGAGCTGTTTTTT
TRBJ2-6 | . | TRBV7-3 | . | CASSSGSGANVLTF | TGTGCCAGCAGCTCAGGGTCTGGGGCCAACGTCCTGACTTTC
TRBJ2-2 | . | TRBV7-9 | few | CASSLQDAHTGELFF | TGTGCCAGCAGCTTACAGGATGCCCACACCGGGGAGCTGTTTTTT
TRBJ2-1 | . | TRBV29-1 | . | CSVPTGRITNEQFF | TGCAGCGTTCCGACAGGGAGGATAACTAATGAGCAGTTCTTC
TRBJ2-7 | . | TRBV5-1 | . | CASSLGRDYEQYF | TGCGCCAGCTCGCTGGGGCGGGACTACGAGCAGTACTTC
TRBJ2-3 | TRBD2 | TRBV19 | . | CASSVPSAGAPGTQYF | TGTGCCAGTAGTGTCCCTTCAGCGGGGGCCCCCGGTACGCAGTATTTT
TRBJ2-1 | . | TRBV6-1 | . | CASSESGDIYNEQFF | TGTGCCAGCAGTGAAAGCGGGGACATTTACAATGAGCAGTTCTTC
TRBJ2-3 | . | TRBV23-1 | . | CASSQSAGRHSGPDTQYF | TGCGCCAGCAGTCAATCGGCGGGAAGACACTCCGGACCAGATACGCAGTATTTT
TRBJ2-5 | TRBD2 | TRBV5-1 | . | CASSLVWGGEETQYF | TGCGCCAGCAGCTTGGTGTGGGGGGGAGAAGAGACCCAGTACTTC
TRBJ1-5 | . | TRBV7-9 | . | CASSFGSNQPQHF | TGTGCCAGCAGCTTCGGTAGCAATCAGCCCCAGCATTTT
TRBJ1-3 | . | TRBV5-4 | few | CASSLGQAFNGNTIYF | TGTGCCAGCAGCTTGGGACAGGCGTTTAATGGAAACACCATATATTTT
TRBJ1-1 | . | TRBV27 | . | CASSLSTGNTEAFF | TGTGCCAGCAGTTTATCAACGGGGAACACTGAAGCTTTCTTT
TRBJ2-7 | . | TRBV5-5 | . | CASSFWGQNEQYF | TGTGCCAGCAGCTTTTGGGGGCAGAACGAGCAGTACTTC
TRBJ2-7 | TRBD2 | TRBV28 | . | CASSFFAGGYEQYF | TGTGCCAGCAGTTTTTTTGCGGGGGGTTACGAGCAGTACTTC
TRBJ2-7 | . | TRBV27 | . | CASSFASSYEQYF | TGTGCCAGCAGTTTTGCCAGTTCCTACGAGCAGTACTTC
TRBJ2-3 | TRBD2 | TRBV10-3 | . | CAISAGLAGSTDTQYF | TGTGCCATCAGTGCGGGACTAGCGGGGTCAACAGATACGCAGTATTTT
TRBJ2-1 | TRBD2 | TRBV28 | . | CASRERGPYNEQFF | TGTGCCAGCAGAGAGCGGGGCCCCTACAATGAGCAGTTCTTC
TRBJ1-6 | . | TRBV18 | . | CASSPTADSPLHF | TGTGCCAGCTCTCCTACAGCCGATTCACCCCTCCACTTT
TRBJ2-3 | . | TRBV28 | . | CASSLLTGYTDTQYF | TGTGCCAGCAGTCTCCTGACAGGCTACACAGATACGCAGTATTTT
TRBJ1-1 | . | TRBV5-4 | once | CASSFRPRAMNTEAFF | TGTGCCAGCAGCTTCCGCCCCCGAGCTATGAACACTGAAGCTTTCTTT
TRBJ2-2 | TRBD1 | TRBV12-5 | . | CASGSSDRGFTGELFF | TGTGCTAGTGGTTCTTCGGACAGGGGGTTCACCGGGGAGCTGTTTTTT
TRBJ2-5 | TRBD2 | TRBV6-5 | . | CASSYSGTSGQETQYF | TGTGCCAGCAGTTACTCCGGGACTAGCGGACAAGAGACCCAGTACTTC
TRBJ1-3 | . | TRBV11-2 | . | CASSSMQGTGNTIYF | TGTGCCAGCAGTTCAATGCAGGGAACCGGAAACACCATATATTTT
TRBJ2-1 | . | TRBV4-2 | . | CASSQDGLGGNEQFF | TGTGCCAGCAGCCAAGACGGCCTAGGGGGCAATGAGCAGTTCTTC
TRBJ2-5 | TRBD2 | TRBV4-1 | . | CASSQNGLAGETQYF | TGCGCCAGCAGCCAAAACGGACTAGCTGGGGAGACCCAGTACTTC
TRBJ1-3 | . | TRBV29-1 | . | CSGGGAEGNTIYF | TGCAGCGGAGGGGGGGCTGAAGGAAACACCATATATTTT
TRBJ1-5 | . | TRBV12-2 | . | CASRLRGVGNQPQHF | TGTGCAAGTCGCTTAAGGGGTGTGGGCAATCAGCCCCAGCATTTT
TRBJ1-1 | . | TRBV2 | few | CASSHPRQGGLNTEAFF | TGTGCCAGCTCCCACCCGCGGCAGGGAGGATTGAACACTGAAGCTTTCTTT
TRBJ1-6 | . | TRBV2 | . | CASSETTGFNIPLHF | TGTGCCAGCAGTGAAACGACAGGATTTAATATCCCCCTCCACTTT
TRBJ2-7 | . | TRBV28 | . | CASSFREQYF | TGTGCCAGCAGTTTCCGCGAGCAGTACTTC
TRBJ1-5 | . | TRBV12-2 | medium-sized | CASRLTWGDQPQHF | TGTGCAAGTCGCTTAACCTGGGGGGATCAGCCCCAGCATTTT
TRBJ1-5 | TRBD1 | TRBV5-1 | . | CASSPGQGGQPQHF | TGCGCCAGCAGCCCGGGACAGGGGGGACAGCCCCAGCATTTT
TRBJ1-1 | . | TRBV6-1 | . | CASRRAVNTEAFF | TGTGCCAGCAGGAGAGCGGTGAACACTGAAGCTTTCTTT
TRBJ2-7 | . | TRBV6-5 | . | CASSLGRGEQYF | TGTGCCAGCAGTTTGGGGCGGGGCGAGCAGTACTTC